A selection of T cell receptor beta chains follows, all from one sample in a study of Ad26.COV2.S vaccination and SARS-CoV-2 variants. Clones were read by immunoSEQ multiplex PCR, and TCRdb kept only the in-frame ones, dropping some. The sample yields roughly 400,000 clones, over 80% seen once. Sample: peripheral blood, taken in a trial of Ad26.COV2.S vaccine versus placebo. The source of these receptors is a person between 18 and 59 years old who received the Ad26.COV2.S COVID-19 vaccine or a placebo. The CDR3 runs from the conserved cysteine through the conserved F or W. The D gene is left open where the match is weak. Clone size is stated in some rows and not others, as once, few, many or a class when expanded.

V	J	D	size	CDR3	DNA
TRBV19	TRBJ2-2	TRBD2	-	CASSTYSGLAGGPNTGELFF	TGTGCCAGTAGTACCTACTCGGGACTAGCGGGGGGCCCGAACACCGGGGAGCTGTTTTTT
TRBV7-6	TRBJ2-7	-	few	CASSATGPYEQYF	TGTGCCAGCAGTGCGACAGGACCCTACGAGCAGTACTTC
TRBV6-1	TRBJ1-5	TRBD1	-	CASSESRGGQPQHF	TGTGCCAGCAGTGAAAGCAGGGGGGGTCAGCCCCAGCATTTT
TRBV28	TRBJ1-6	TRBD1	once	CASAPGGTGDFNSPLHF	TGTGCCAGCGCCCCCGGGGGGACAGGGGACTTTAATTCACCCCTCCACTTT
TRBV10-3	TRBJ1-2	-	once	CAISESQLDYGYTF	TGTGCCATCAGTGAGTCACAGCTGGATTATGGCTACACCTTC
TRBV28	TRBJ2-1	-	-	CASSLRARSSYNEQFF	TGTGCCAGCAGTTTACGGGCGAGGAGCTCCTACAATGAGCAGTTCTTC
TRBV19	TRBJ1-2	-	-	CASSIQGNYGYTF	TGTGCCAGTAGTATTCAGGGGAACTATGGCTACACCTTC
TRBV10-1	TRBJ2-7	TRBD1	-	CASSEGTGWDEQYF	TGCGCCAGCAGTGAGGGGACAGGGTGGGACGAGCAGTACTTC
TRBV4-3	TRBJ2-7	-	few	CASSQLGRSYEQYF	TGCGCCAGCAGCCAATTAGGTCGATCCTACGAGCAGTACTTC
TRBV18	TRBJ1-2	-	-	CASSPLSRLTGGYTF	TGTGCCAGCTCACCACTGTCGAGGCTAACGGGTGGCTACACCTTC
TRBV7-2	TRBJ2-5	TRBD2	-	CASSYRAGGPQTQYF	TGTGCCAGCAGCTACCGAGCGGGGGGGCCGCAGACCCAGTACTTC
TRBV3-1/TRBV3-2	TRBJ2-2	-	once	CASSQDPGTGELFF	TGTGCCAGCAGCCAAGATCCGGGGACCGGGGAGCTGTTTTTT
TRBV9	TRBJ2-5	TRBD2	-	CASSRLAAIGETQYF	TGTGCCAGTTCGAGACTAGCGGCTATAGGAGAGACCCAGTACTTC
TRBV6-5	TRBJ2-7	TRBD1	-	CASSYKGTGAYEQYF	TGTGCCAGCAGTTACAAGGGGACAGGAGCCTACGAGCAGTACTTC
TRBV5-4	TRBJ2-7	-	-	CASSSRGGGRELSYEQYF	TGTGCCAGCAGCTCCCGCGGGGGCGGGAGAGAACTCTCCTACGAGCAGTACTTC
TRBV4-3	TRBJ2-3	TRBD2	-	CASSQDPWRGVITDTQYF	TGCGCCAGCAGCCAAGACCCCTGGCGGGGGGTAATCACAGATACGCAGTATTTT
TRBV27	TRBJ2-1	TRBD1	once	CASIWRGDSPNEQFF	TGTGCCAGCATCTGGCGTGGGGACAGTCCTAATGAGCAGTTCTTC
TRBV3-1/TRBV3-2	TRBJ1-1	TRBD1	once	CASSDRVGNTEAFF	TGTGCCAGCAGTGACAGGGTGGGGAACACTGAAGCTTTCTTT
TRBV19	TRBJ1-4	-	-	CASSIIGPGKEKLFF	TGTGCCAGTAGTATAATAGGGCCAGGGAAGGAAAAACTGTTTTTT
TRBV11-2	TRBJ2-1	TRBD2	-	CASSSVAGGFHNEQFF	TGTGCCAGCAGCTCGGTAGCGGGCGGGTTCCACAATGAGCAGTTCTTC
TRBV14	TRBJ2-1	-	-	CASSSRSYNEQFF	TGTGCCAGCAGCTCTAGGTCATACAATGAGCAGTTCTTC
TRBV7-9	TRBJ2-7	-	-	CASSPNRDEQYF	TGTGCCAGCAGCCCAAACAGGGACGAGCAGTACTTC
TRBV18	TRBJ2-7	-	few	CASSPGLGDEQYF	TGTGCCAGCTCACCGGGGTTAGGCGACGAGCAGTACTTC
TRBV7-8	TRBJ2-1	-	once	CASSSREDEQFF	TGTGCCAGCAGCTCAAGGGAAGATGAGCAGTTCTTC
TRBV4-3	TRBJ2-5	TRBD1	once	CASSRTRDRAETQYF	TGCGCCAGCAGCCGCACCCGGGACAGGGCAGAGACCCAGTACTTC